This T cell receptor (beta chain) was documented in a study of blood T cell repertoires in COVID-19. The data were produced by immunoSEQ multiplex PCR, yet TCRdb's version contains in-frame clones alone and is incomplete. This sample carries hundreds of thousands of clones, around 89% of them seen once, and the ten largest clones take roughly 12%. The CDR3 has 12 residues. Germline lookup yields CDR1 SNHLY and CDR2 FYNNEI. Trimming pared 4 bases from V and 7 bases from J, leaving 10 bases between. This rearrangement joins TRBV2 to TRBJ2-5, with D hard to call. The TCR comes from a woman in her forties or fifties with COVID-19, enrolled during active disease. Input material: peripheral blood. CDR3 coding DNA: TGTGCCAGCAGTGCCAATCCCGGGACCCAGTACTTC. It encodes CASSANPGTQYF. Full variable domain (outside the CDR3, taken from reference TRBV2 and TRBJ2-5): EPEVTQTPSHQVTQMGQEVILRCVPISNHLYFYWYRQILGQKVEFLVSFYNNEISEKSEIFDDQFSVERPDGSNFTLKIRSTKLEDSAMYFCASSANPGTQYFGPGTRLLVL.